This TCR beta chain was sequenced during a study of blood T cell repertoires in COVID-19. Measured with immunoSEQ multiplex PCR; TCRdb has only the in-frame clones, and not every one. The sample lists approximately 70,000 clones; approximately 90% were seen once. Germline CDR1 reads LGHNA; CDR2 reads YNFKEQ. The CDR3 consists of 15 residues. The J segment lost 3 bases and the V segment lost 1 base, leaving 1 base of the junction unmatched. This sequence joins TRBV4-2 and TRBJ2-7; 12 positions agree with TRBD2. The sample taken for sequencing was peripheral blood. The receptor was derived from a human donor in a cohort sampled during active COVID-19. The CDR3 DNA follows: TGTGCCAGCAGCCAAGCTAGCGGGAGGGACTACGAGCAGTACTTC. This encodes CASSQASGRDYEQYF.